These T cell receptor beta chains were read from a single sample in a study of T cells of healthy individuals. TCRdb fed the 5' RACE reads into MiXCR, producing one record per CDR3 protein. The sample holds around 79,000 distinct CDR3 sequences; 5% are singletons and the top ten take around 7.6%. The receptor set was obtained from a female donor in good health. The CDR3 runs from the conserved cysteine through the conserved F or W. A D gene is named only where the DNA matches it firmly. Clone size is stated in some rows and not others, as once, few, many or a class when expanded.

clone_size | d_call | j_call | v_call | cdr3_nt | cdr3_aa
many | - | TRBJ1-1 | TRBV5-4 | TGTGCCAGCAGCCATAAGGTCGAGCACCTCAGTAACCTGAACACTGAAGCTTTCTTT | CASSHKVEHLSNLNTEAFF
many | - | TRBJ2-6 | TRBV6-5 | TGTGCCAGCAGTTTGAGGGGTTCTGGGGCCAACGTCCTGACTTTC | CASSLRGSGANVLTF
many | TRBD2 | TRBJ2-1 | TRBV12-5 | TGTGCTAGTGCCCCTTCCGAGCGGGAGGGAAATGAGCAGTTCTTC | CASAPSEREGNEQFF
many | - | TRBJ1-1 | TRBV30 | TGTGCCTGGGGGGATCCAGGGATCACTGAAGCTTTCTTT | CAWGDPGITEAFF
many | - | TRBJ2-2 | TRBV4-3 | TGCGCCAGCAGCCCGTTGACAGGAGGGGAGCTGTTTTTT | CASSPLTGGELFF
few | - | TRBJ1-1 | TRBV13 | TGTGCCAGCAGCTTAGGGGCTTTTAAGAACACTGAAGCTTTCTTT | CASSLGAFKNTEAFF
many | - | TRBJ2-2 | TRBV29-1 | TGCAGCGTTGGAGGGGCCCCAACCGGGGAGCTGTTTTTT | CSVGGAPTGELFF
few | - | TRBJ1-1 | TRBV7-9 | TGTGCCAGCAGCTTAATTTCAGGGGATACGGCTGAAGCTTTCTTT | CASSLISGDTAEAFF
- | TRBD2 | TRBJ2-3 | TRBV7-2 | TGTGCCAGCAACCCTAGCGGGTTCACAGATACGCAGTATTTT | CASNPSGFTDTQYF
few | - | TRBJ1-2 | TRBV7-2 | TGTGCCAGCCTCCGGACACCGAACTATGGCTACACCTTC | CASLRTPNYGYTF
- | - | TRBJ1-4 | TRBV12-3/TRBV12-4 | TGTGCCAGCCGGTACGCGCTTAATGAAAAACTGTTTTTT | CASRYALNEKLFF
- | TRBD1 | TRBJ2-2 | TRBV5-4 | TGTGCCAGCAGCTTTCAGGGGGTCCACGGGGAGCTGTTTTTT | CASSFQGVHGELFF
many | TRBD1 | TRBJ2-7 | TRBV6-1 | TGTGCCAGCAGTGAAGGGGACAGGGGCGCCTACGAGCAGTACTTC | CASSEGDRGAYEQYF
many | - | TRBJ1-4 | TRBV7-9 | TGTGCCAGCAGCTCCGACACCAATAATGAAAAACTGTTTTTT | CASSSDTNNEKLFF